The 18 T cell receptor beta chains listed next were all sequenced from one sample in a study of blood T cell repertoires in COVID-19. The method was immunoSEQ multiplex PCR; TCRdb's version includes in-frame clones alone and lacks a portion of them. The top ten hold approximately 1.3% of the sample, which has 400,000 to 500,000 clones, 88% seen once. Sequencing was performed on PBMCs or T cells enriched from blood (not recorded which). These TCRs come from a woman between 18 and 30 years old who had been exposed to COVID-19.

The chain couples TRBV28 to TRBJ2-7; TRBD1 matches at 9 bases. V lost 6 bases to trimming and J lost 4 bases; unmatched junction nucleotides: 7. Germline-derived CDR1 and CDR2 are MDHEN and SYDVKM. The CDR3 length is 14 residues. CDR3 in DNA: TGTGCCAGCAGGTCGACAGGGGGAAGGTACGAGCAGTACTTC. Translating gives CASRSTGGRYEQYF. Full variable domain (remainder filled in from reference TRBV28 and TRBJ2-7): DVKVTQSSRYLVKRTGEKVFLECVQDMDHENMFWYRQDPGLGLRLIYFSYDVKMKEKGDIPEGYSVSREKKERFSLILESASTNQTSMYLCASRSTGGRYEQYFGPGTRLTVT.

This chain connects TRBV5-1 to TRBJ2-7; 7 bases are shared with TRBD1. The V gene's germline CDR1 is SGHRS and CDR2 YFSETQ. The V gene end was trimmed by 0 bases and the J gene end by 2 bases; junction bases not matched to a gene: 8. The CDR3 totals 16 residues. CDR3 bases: TGCGCCAGCAGCTTGGGGGGACAGTCCGTAGCCTACGAGCAGTACTTC. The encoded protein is CASSLGGQSVAYEQYF.

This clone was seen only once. The DNA for the CDR3 is TGTGCCAGCAGCTCTCGGACAGGGGGCGCCTCCTACGAGCAGTACTTC. Its protein is CASSSRTGGASYEQYF. The chain joins TRBV7-2 to TRBJ2-7; TRBD1 aligns across 11 bases. Germline V gives CDR1 SGHTA, CDR2 FQGNSA. The trim removed 4 bases at V and 0 bases at J, leaving 5 bases unmatched. This CDR3 is built from 16 residues.

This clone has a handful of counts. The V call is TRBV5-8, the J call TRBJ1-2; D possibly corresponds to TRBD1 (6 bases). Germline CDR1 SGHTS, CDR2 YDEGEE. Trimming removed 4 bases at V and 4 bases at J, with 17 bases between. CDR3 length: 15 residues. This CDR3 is CASSQRDIGIYGYTF. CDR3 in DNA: TGTGCCAGCAGCCAAAGGGACATTGGGATCTATGGCTACACCTTC.

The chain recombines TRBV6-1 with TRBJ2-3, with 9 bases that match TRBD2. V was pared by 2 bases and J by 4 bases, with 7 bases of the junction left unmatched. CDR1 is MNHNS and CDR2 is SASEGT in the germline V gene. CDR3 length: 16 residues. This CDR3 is CASSETLAGWPDTQYF. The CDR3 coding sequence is TGTGCCAGCAGTGAAACCCTAGCGGGATGGCCAGATACGCAGTATTTT.

Here the CDR3 reads CASSQDGRGGDTQYF. In DNA, the CDR3 is TGTGCCAGCAGCCAAGACGGGAGGGGTGGAGATACGCAGTATTTT. This chain joins TRBV14 and TRBJ2-3, with 8 bases aligning to TRBD2. The CDR3 runs to 15 residues. CDR1 is SGHDN, CDR2 FVKESK, per germline. With 0 bases clipped from V and 5 bases from J, the junction kept 4 bases outside the gene matches.

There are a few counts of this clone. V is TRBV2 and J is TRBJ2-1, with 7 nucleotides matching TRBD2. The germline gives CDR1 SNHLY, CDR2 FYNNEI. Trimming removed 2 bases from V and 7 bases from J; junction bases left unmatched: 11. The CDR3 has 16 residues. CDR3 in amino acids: CASSEIDGGTGNEQFF. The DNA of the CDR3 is TGTGCCAGCAGTGAAATCGACGGGGGGACTGGTAATGAGCAGTTCTTC.

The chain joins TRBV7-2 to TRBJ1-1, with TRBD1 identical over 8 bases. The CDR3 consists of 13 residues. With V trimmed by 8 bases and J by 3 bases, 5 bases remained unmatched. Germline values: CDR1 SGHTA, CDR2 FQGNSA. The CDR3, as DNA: TGTGCCAGCCGAGACAGGGGCGACACTGAAGCTTTCTTT. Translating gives CASRDRGDTEAFF.

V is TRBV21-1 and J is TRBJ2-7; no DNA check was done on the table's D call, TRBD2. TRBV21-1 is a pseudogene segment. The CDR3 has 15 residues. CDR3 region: CASSKVGLKWYEQYF. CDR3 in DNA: TGTGCCAGCAGCAAAGTCGGTCTGAAGTGGTACGAGCAGTACTTC.

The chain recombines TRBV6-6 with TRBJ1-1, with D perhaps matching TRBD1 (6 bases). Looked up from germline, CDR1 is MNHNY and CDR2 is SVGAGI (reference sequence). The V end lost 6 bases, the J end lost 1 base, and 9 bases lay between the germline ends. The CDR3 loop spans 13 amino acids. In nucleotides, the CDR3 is TGTGCCAGCAGCTGGGGGCCGAACACTGAAGCTTTCTTT. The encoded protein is CASSWGPNTEAFF.

In DNA, the CDR3 is TGTGCCAGCAGCTTAGTAGGATTCGGGTACGAGCAGTACTTC. Amino acid sequence: CASSLVGFGYEQYF. The V call is TRBV7-8, the J call TRBJ2-7; D remains unclear. CDR3 size: 14 residues. Germline V gene data show CDR1 as SGHVS and CDR2 as FQNEAQ. The V end was cut by 1 base, the J end by 4 bases, with 11 bases between.

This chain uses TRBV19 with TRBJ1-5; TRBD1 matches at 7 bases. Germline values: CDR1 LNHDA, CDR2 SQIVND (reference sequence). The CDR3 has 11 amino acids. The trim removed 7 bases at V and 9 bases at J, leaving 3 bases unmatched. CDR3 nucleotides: TGTGCCAGTACCGCAGGGGGGCCCCAGCATTTT. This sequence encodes CASTAGGPQHF.

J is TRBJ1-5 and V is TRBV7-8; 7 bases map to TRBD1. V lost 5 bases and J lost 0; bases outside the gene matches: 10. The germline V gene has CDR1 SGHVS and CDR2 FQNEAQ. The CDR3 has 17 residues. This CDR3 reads CASSQGAGQYSNQPQHF. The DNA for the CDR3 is TGTGCCAGCAGCCAGGGCGCGGGACAGTATAGCAATCAGCCCCAGCATTTT.

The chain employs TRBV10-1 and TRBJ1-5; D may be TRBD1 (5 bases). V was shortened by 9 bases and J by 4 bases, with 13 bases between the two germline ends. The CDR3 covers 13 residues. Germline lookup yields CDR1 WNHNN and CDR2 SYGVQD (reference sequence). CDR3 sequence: CARSDQGNQPQHF. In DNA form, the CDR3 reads TGCGCCAGGTCCGATCAGGGAAATCAGCCCCAGCATTTT.

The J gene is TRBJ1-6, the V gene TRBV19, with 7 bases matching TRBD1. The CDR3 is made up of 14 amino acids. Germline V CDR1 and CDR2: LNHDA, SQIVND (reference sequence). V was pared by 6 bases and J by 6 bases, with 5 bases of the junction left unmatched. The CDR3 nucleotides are TGTGCCAGTAGCGGGACAGCGACTAATTCACCCCTCCACTTT. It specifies CASSGTATNSPLHF.

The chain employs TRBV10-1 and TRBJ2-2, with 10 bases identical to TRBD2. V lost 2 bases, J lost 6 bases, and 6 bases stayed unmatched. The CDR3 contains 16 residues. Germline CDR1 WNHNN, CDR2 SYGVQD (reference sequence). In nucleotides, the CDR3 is TGCGCCAGCAGTGAGCGAGGGGGGACTAGCGCCGGGGAGCTGTTTTTT. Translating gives CASSERGGTSAGELFF.

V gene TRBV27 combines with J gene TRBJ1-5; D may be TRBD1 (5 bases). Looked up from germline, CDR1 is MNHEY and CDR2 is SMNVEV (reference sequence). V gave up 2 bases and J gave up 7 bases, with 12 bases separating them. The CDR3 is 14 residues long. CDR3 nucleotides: TGTGCCAGCAGTTTAAGGGCGCAGGGACAGCCCCAGCATTTT. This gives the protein CASSLRAQGQPQHF.

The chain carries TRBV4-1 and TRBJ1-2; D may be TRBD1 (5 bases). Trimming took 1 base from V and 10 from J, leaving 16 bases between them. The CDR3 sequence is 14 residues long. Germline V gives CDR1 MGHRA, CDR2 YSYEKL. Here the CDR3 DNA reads TGCGCCAGCAGCCAAGGAACCGACAGTCTCGACTACACCTTC. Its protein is CASSQGTDSLDYTF.